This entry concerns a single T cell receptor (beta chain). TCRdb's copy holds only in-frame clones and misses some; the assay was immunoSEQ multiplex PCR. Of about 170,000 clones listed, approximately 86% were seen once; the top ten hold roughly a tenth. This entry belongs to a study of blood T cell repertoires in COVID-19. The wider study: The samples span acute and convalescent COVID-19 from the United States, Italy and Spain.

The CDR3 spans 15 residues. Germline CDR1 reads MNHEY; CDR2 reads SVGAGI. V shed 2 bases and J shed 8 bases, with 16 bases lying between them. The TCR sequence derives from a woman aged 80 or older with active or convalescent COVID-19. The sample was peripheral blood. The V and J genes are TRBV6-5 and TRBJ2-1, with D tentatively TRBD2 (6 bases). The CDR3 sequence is CASSYRRSSGDEQFF. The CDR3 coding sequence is TGTGCCAGCAGTTACCGGCGCAGCTCGGGGGATGAGCAGTTCTTC.